The rows below give T cell receptor beta chains drawn from one sample of a study of shared clonotypes between healthy human individuals. Sequenced by immunoSEQ multiplex PCR; TCRdb stores in-frame clones only, minus some. The profile covers about 1 million clones, with around 74% appearing a single time and 1.4% to 1.5% taken by the ten largest. What was sequenced was memory CD4+ T cells sorted from blood. All receptors come from a man aged 18 to 35 in good health. Both conserved end residues are part of each CDR3. A D gene is named only where the DNA matches it firmly. Clone size is not always given. Where it is, it says once, few, many or a class for expanded clones.

d_call cdr3_length clone_size j_call v_call cdr3_aa cdr3_nt
- 13 - TRBJ2-5 TRBV10-1 CASSANRGTTQYF TGCGCCAGCAGTGCAAATCGGGGGACGACCCAGTACTTC
- 14 once TRBJ2-3 TRBV18 CASSPYSSTDTQYF TGTGCCAGCTCACCGTACTCTAGCACAGATACGCAGTATTTT
- 17 - TRBJ2-3 TRBV7-2 CASSSFIHVNQADTQYF TGTGCCAGCAGCTCCTTCATCCACGTTAACCAGGCAGATACGCAGTATTTT
- 13 few TRBJ1-6 TRBV6-6 CASSYSVNSPLHF TGTGCCAGCAGTTACTCGGTTAATTCACCCCTCCACTTT
- 15 - TRBJ1-4 TRBV28 CASSLSGGFIEKLFF TGTGCCAGCAGTTTAAGTGGGGGGTTTATCGAAAAACTGTTTTTT
- 13 once TRBJ2-7 TRBV5-1 CASSSTGGYEQYF TGCGCCAGCAGCTCCACTGGGGGTTACGAGCAGTACTTC
- 14 - TRBJ1-3 TRBV10-3 CAISGQHSGNTIYF TGTGCCATCAGTGGACAGCACTCTGGAAACACCATATATTTT
TRBD2 17 - TRBJ2-3 TRBV5-6 CASSSLTSGRATDTQYF TGTGCCAGCAGCTCTTTGACTAGCGGGAGGGCCACAGATACGCAGTATTTT
- 14 - TRBJ2-3 TRBV11-3 CASSRGGPADTQYF TGTGCCAGCAGCCGGGGAGGCCCAGCAGATACGCAGTATTTT
TRBD1 14 few TRBJ2-7 TRBV18 CASSPQRQGPEQYF TGTGCCAGCTCACCTCAGCGACAGGGTCCCGAGCAGTACTTC
- 10 - TRBJ1-1 TRBV6-1 CASMNTEAFF TGTGCCAGCATGAACACTGAAGCTTTCTTT
TRBD1 15 - TRBJ1-5 TRBV2 CASSGDSHSNQPQHF TGTGCCAGCAGTGGGGACAGTCATAGCAATCAGCCCCAGCATTTT
- 12 - TRBJ2-5 TRBV28 CASFGFGETQYF TGTGCCAGCTTCGGGTTTGGAGAGACCCAGTACTTC
TRBD1 15 - TRBJ1-2 TRBV19 CASSMGQAGAYGYTF TGTGCCAGTAGTATGGGACAGGCTGGGGCCTATGGCTACACCTTC
TRBD1 13 - TRBJ1-2 TRBV19 CATVGQGNYGYTF TGTGCCACCGTGGGACAGGGTAACTATGGCTACACCTTC
- 18 - TRBJ2-2 TRBV28 CASSSTGTGTTDTGELFF TGTGCCAGCAGTTCGACAGGTACCGGGACTACAGACACCGGGGAGCTGTTTTTT
TRBD1 15 - TRBJ1-6 TRBV5-4 CASSSWDRGLSPLHF TGTGCCAGCAGCTCCTGGGACAGGGGCCTTTCACCCCTCCACTTT
- 15 - TRBJ1-1 TRBV6-5 CASRPAGRMNTEAFF TGTGCCAGCAGACCCGCGGGGCGGATGAACACTGAAGCTTTCTTT
TRBD2 15 - TRBJ2-1 TRBV6-5 CASSTEGGVNNEQFF TGTGCCAGCAGTACTGAGGGAGGGGTAAATAATGAGCAGTTCTTC
TRBD1 16 - TRBJ2-7 TRBV11-3 CAEPSPPGDRGYEQYF TGTGCCGAGCCGAGCCCGCCCGGGGACAGGGGCTACGAGCAGTACTTC
TRBD1 15 - TRBJ1-2 TRBV7-9 CASSLGTGGNYGYTF TGTGCCAGCAGCTTAGGGACAGGGGGCAACTATGGCTACACCTTC
- 15 few TRBJ1-5 TRBV5-1 CASSLALGPDQPQHF TGCGCCAGCAGCTTGGCCTTGGGGCCAGATCAGCCCCAGCATTTT
TRBD1 13 few TRBJ1-5 TRBV19 CASSDRDHQPQHF TGTGCCAGTTCCGACAGGGACCATCAGCCCCAGCATTTT
TRBD1 17 - TRBJ1-6 TRBV18 CASSPFSGGQGPPVLHF TGTGCCAGCTCACCATTCTCCGGCGGACAGGGCCCTCCCGTCCTCCACTTT
- 18 - TRBJ2-6 TRBV18 CASSPNRQGGSGANVLTF TGTGCCAGCTCACCGAACAGACAGGGAGGCTCTGGGGCCAACGTCCTGACTTTC
- 13 - TRBJ2-3 TRBV5-1 CASSRPGEDTQYF TGCGCCAGCAGTCGCCCCGGGGAAGATACGCAGTATTTT
- 12 - TRBJ2-7 TRBV2 CASTGNGREQYF TGTGCCAGCACGGGTAACGGGCGCGAGCAGTACTTC
- 14 - TRBJ1-3 TRBV9 CASSLAAGGNTIYF TGTGCCAGCAGCCTAGCAGCCGGTGGAAACACCATATATTTT
- 12 - TRBJ2-5 TRBV7-2 CASSIPQETQYF TGTGCCAGCAGCATCCCTCAAGAGACCCAGTACTTC
TRBD1 17 - TRBJ1-2 TRBV28 CASSTHKPDRARYGYTF TGTGCCAGCAGCACACATAAGCCGGACAGGGCCAGATATGGCTACACCTTC
- 13 few TRBJ1-2 TRBV30 CAWSVERGYGYTF TGTGCCTGGAGTGTCGAGAGGGGCTATGGCTACACCTTC
TRBD1 15 - TRBJ2-2 TRBV5-6 CASSPRGRITGELFF TGTGCCAGCAGCCCAAGGGGGCGGATCACCGGGGAGCTGTTTTTT
TRBD1 17 - TRBJ1-2 TRBV7-9 CASSYTGQGRTNYGYTF TGTGCCAGCAGCTACACCGGACAGGGCAGAACTAACTATGGCTACACCTTC
- 16 - TRBJ1-5 TRBV7-8 CASSLGFGTSNQPQHF TGTGCCAGCAGCTTAGGTTTCGGCACTAGCAATCAGCCCCAGCATTTT
- 15 once TRBJ1-6 TRBV30 CAWSVGRGDNSPLHF TGTGCCTGGAGTGTAGGAAGGGGGGATAATTCACCCCTCCACTTT
- 14 - TRBJ2-1 TRBV5-1 CASSSGDIYNEQFF TGCGCCAGCAGCTCAGGGGACATCTACAATGAGCAGTTCTTC
- 16 - TRBJ2-7 TRBV7-2 CASSHTEVRRSYEQYF TGTGCCAGCAGCCACACCGAAGTCAGGCGTAGTTACGAGCAGTACTTC
- 15 - TRBJ2-2 TRBV7-8 CASSPTKANTGELFF TGTGCTTCTAGCCCGACTAAAGCGAACACCGGGGAGCTGTTTTTT
- 13 - TRBJ2-2 TRBV30 CAWSVLATGELFF TGTGCCTGGAGTGTTCTGGCGACCGGGGAGCTGTTTTTT
- 13 once TRBJ2-7 TRBV19 CASRTTGSYEQYF TGTGCCAGTAGGACGACAGGTTCCTACGAGCAGTACTTC
TRBD1 14 - TRBJ2-7 TRBV6-5 CASSSGQGPYEQYF TGTGCCAGCAGTTCGGGACAGGGACCCTACGAGCAGTACTTC
- 15 - TRBJ2-2 TRBV18 CASSPQRQATGELFF TGTGCCAGCTCACCACAAAGACAGGCAACCGGGGAGCTGTTTTTT
TRBD1 17 - TRBJ2-3 TRBV5-6 CASSLWGTGLSTDTQYF TGTGCCAGCAGCTTGTGGGGGACAGGGCTTAGCACAGATACGCAGTATTTT